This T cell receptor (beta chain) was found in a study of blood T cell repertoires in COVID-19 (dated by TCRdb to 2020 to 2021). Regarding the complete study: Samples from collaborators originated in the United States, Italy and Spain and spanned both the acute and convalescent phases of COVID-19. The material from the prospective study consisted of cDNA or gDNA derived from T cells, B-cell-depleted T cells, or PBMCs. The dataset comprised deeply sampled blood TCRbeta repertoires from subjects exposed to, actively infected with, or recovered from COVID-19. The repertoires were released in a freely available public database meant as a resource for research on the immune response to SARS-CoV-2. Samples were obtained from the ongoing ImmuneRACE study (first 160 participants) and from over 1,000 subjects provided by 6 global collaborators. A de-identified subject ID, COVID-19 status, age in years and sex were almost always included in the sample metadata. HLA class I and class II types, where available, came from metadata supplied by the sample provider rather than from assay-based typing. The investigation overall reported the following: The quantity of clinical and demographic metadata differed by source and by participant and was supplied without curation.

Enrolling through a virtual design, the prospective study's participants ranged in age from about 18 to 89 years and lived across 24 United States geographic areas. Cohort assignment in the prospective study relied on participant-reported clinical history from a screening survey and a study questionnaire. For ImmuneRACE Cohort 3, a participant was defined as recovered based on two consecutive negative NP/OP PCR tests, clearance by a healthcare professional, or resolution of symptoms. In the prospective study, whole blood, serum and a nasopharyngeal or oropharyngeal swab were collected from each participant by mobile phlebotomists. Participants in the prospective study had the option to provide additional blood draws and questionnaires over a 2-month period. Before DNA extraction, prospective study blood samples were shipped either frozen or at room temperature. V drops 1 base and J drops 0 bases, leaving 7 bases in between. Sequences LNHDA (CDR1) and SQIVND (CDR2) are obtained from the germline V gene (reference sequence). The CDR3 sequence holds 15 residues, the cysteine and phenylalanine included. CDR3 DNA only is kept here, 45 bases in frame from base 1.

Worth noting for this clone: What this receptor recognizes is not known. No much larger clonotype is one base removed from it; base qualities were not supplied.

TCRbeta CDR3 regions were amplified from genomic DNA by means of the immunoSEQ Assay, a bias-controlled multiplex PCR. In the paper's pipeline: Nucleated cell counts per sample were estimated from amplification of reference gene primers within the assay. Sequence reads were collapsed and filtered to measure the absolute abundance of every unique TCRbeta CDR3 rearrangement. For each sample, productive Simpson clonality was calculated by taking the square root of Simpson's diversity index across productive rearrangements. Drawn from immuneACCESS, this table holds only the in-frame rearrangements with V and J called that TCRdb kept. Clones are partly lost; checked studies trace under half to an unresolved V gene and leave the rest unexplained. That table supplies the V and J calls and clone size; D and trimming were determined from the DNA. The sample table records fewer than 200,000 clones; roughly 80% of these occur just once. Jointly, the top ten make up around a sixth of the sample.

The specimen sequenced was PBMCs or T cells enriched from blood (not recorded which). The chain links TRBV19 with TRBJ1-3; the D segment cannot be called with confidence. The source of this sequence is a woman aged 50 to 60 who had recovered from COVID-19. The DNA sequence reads TGTGCCAGTAGTATAGCTGGAGGCTCTGGAAACACCATATATTTT. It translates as CASSIAGGSGNTIYF.